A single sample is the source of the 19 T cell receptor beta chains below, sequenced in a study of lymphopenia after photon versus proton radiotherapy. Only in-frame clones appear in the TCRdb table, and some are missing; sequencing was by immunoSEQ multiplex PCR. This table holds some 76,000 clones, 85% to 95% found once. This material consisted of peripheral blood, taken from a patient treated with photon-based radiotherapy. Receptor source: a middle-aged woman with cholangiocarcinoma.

CDR3 in amino acids: CASSLFGNGATNEKLFF. The CDR3 bases are TGTGCCAGCAGTTTATTCGGGAATGGGGCAACTAATGAAAAACTGTTTTTT. The chain has TRBV27 and TRBJ1-4; D not certain. This CDR3 is built from 17 residues. Germline-derived CDR1 and CDR2 are MNHEY and SMNVEV (reference sequence). Between the trimmed V and J ends, which lost 1 base and 0 bases, there was a span of 12 bases.

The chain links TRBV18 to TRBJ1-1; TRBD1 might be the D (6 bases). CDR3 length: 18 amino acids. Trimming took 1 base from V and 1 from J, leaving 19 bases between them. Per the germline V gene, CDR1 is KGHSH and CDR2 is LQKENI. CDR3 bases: TGTGCCAGCTCACCACGGTCACCACAGGGCGGCAAGAACACTGAAGCTTTCTTT. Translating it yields CASSPRSPQGGKNTEAFF.

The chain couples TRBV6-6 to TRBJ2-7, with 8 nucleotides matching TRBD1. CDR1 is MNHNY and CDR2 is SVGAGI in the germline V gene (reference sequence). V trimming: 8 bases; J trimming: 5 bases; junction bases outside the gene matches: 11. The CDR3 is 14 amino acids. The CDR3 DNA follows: TGTGCCAGCTACTTCGAGGACAGGGTCGACGAGCAGTACTTC. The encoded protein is CASYFEDRVDEQYF.

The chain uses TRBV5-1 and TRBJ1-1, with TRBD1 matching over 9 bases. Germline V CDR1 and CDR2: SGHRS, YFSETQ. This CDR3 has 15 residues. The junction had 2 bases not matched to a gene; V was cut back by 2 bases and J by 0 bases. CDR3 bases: TGCGCCAGCAGCTTAGGGACAGGGATGAACACTGAAGCTTTCTTT. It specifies CASSLGTGMNTEAFF.

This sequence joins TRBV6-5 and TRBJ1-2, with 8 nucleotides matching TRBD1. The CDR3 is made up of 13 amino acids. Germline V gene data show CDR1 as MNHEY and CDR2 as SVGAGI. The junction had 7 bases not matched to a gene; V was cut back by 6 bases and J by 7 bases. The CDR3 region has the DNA TGTGCCAGCAGCCTGACAGGGGTTGGTGGCTACACCTTC. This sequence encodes CASSLTGVGGYTF.

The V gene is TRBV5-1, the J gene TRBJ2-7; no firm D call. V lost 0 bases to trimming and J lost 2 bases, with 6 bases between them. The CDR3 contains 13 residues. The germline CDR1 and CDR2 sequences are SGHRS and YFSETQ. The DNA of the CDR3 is TGCGCCAGCAGCTTGGGGGTAGCCTACGAGCAGTACTTC. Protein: CASSLGVAYEQYF.

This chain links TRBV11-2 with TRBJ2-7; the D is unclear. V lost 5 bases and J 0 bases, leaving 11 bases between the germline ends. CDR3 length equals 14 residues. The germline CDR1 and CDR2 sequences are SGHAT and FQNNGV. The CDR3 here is CASSPSMGSYEQYF. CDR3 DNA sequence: TGTGCCAGCAGCCCAAGTATGGGCTCCTACGAGCAGTACTTC.

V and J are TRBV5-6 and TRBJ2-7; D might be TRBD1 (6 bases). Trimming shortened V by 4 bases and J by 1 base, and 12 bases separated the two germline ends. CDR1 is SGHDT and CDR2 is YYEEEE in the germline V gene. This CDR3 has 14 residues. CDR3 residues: CASSSRTASYEQYF. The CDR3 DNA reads TGTGCCAGCAGCAGCCGGACAGCTTCCTACGAGCAGTACTTC.

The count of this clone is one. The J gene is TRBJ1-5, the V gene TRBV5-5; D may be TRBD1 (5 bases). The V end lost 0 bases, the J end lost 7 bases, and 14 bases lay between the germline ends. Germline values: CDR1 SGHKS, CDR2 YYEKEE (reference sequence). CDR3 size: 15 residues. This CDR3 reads CASSLGIQGGQPQHF. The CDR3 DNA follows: TGTGCCAGCAGCTTGGGGATTCAGGGAGGCCAGCCCCAGCATTTT. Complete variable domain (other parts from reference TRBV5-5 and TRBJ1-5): DAGVTQSPTHLIKTRGQQVTLRCSPISGHKSVSWYQQVLGQGPQFIFQYYEKEERGRGNFPDRFSARQFPNYSSELNVNALLLGDSALYLCASSLGIQGGQPQHFGDGTRLSIL.

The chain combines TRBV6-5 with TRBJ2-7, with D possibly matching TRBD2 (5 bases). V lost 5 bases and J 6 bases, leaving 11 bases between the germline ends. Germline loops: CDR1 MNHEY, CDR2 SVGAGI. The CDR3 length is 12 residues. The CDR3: CASSPDLGEQYF. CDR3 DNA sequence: TGTGCCAGCAGTCCGGACTTGGGCGAGCAGTACTTC.

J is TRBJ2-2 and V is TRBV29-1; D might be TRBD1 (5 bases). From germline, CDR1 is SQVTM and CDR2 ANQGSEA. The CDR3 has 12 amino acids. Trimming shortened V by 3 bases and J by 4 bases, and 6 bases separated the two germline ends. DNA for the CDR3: TGCAGCGTTGACCAGGGCACCGGGGAGCTGTTTTTT. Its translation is CSVDQGTGELFF.

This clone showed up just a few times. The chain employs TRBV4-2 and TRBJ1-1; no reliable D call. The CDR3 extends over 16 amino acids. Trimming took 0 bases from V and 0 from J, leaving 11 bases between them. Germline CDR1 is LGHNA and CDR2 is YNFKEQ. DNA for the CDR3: TGTGCCAGCAGCCAAGAGGACGCTACCATGAACACTGAAGCTTTCTTT. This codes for CASSQEDATMNTEAFF.

The CDR3 coding sequence is TGTGCCAGCAGTTTAGGAACTAGCGGGCCCTACGAGCAGTACTTC. This gives the protein CASSLGTSGPYEQYF. J is TRBJ2-7 and V is TRBV27, with 9 bases lining up with TRBD2. V lost 2 bases, J lost 2 bases, and 4 bases stayed unmatched. Germline V lookup: CDR1 MNHEY, CDR2 SMNVEV (reference sequence). The CDR3 is made up of 15 amino acids.

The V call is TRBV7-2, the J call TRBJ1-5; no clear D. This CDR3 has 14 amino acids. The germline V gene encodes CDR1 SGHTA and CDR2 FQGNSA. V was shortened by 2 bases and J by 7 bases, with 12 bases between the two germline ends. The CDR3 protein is CASSLRAKEQPQHF. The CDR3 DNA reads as TGTGCCAGCAGCTTAAGGGCGAAGGAACAGCCCCAGCATTTT.

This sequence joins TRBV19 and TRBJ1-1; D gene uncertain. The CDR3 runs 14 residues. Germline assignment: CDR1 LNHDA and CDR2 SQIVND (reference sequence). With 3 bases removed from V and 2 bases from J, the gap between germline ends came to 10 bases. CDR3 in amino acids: CASSIRRANTEAFF. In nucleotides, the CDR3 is TGTGCCAGTAGTATCAGGCGGGCCAACACTGAAGCTTTCTTT.

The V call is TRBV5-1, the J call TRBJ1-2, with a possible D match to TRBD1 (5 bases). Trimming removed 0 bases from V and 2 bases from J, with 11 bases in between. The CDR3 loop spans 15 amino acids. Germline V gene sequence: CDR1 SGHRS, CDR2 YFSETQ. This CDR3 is CASSLDPQGNYGYTF. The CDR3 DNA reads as TGCGCCAGCAGCTTGGACCCTCAGGGAAACTATGGCTACACCTTC.

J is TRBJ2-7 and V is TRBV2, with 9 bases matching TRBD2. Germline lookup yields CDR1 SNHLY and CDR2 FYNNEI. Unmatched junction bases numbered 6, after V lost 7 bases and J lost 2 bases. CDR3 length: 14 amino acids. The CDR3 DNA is TGTGCCAGCAAAATTGGCGGGGGGGCCTACGAGCAGTACTTC. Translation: CASKIGGGAYEQYF. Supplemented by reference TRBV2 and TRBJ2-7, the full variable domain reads EPEVTQTPSHQVTQMGQEVILRCVPISNHLYFYWYRQILGQKVEFLVSFYNNEISEKSEIFDDQFSVERPDGSNFTLKIRSTKLEDSAMYFCASKIGGGAYEQYFGPGTRLTVT.

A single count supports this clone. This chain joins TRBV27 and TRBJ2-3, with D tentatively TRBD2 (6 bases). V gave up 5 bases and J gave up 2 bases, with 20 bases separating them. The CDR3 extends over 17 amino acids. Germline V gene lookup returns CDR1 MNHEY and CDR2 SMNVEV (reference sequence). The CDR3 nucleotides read TGTGCCAGCAGTCATCCGGGACTTCCAACTAACACAGATACGCAGTATTTT. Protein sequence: CASSHPGLPTNTDTQYF.

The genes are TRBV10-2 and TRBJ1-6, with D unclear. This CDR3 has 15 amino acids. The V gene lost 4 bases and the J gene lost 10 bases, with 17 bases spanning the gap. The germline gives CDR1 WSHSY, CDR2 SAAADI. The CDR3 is CASSGGNNGISPLHF. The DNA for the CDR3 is TGCGCCAGCAGTGGAGGAAATAACGGAATATCACCCCTCCACTTT.